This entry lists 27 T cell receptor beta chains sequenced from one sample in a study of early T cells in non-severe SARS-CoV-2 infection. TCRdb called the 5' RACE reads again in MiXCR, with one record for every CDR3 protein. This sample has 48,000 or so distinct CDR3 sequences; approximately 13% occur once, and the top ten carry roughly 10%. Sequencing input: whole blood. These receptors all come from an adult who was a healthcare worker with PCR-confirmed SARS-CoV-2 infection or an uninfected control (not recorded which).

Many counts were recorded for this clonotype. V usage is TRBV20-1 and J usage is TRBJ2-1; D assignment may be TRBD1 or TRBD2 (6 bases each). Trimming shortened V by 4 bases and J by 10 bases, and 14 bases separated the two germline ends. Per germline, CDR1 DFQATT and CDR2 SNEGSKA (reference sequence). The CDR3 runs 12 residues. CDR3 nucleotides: TGCAGTGCTAAGGGGGACTGGAGGGAGCAGTTCTTC. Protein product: CSAKGDWREQFF.

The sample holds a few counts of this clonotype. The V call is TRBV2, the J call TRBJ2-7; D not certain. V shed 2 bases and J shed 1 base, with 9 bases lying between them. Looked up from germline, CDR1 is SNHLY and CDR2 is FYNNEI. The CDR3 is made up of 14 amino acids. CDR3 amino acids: CASSEFVGSYEQYF. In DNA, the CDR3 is TGTGCCAGCAGTGAATTTGTGGGTTCCTACGAGCAGTACTTC. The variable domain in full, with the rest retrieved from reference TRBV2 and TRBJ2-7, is EPEVTQTPSHQVTQMGQEVILRCVPISNHLYFYWYRQILGQKVEFLVSFYNNEISEKSEIFDDQFSVERPDGSNFTLKIRSTKLEDSAMYFCASSEFVGSYEQYFGPGTRLTVT.

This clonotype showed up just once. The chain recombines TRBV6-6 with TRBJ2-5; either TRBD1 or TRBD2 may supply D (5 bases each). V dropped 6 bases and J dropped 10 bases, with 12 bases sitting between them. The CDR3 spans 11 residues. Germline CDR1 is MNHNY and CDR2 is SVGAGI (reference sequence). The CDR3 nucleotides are TGTGCCAGCAGCTCCCGGGACCGCCAGTACTTC. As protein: CASSSRDRQYF.

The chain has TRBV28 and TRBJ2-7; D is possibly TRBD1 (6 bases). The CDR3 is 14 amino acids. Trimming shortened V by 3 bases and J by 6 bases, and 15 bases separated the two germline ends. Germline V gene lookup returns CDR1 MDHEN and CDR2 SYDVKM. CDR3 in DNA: TGTGCCAGCAGTTTGGGACACAGACTCTCCGAGCAGTACTTC. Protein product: CASSLGHRLSEQYF.

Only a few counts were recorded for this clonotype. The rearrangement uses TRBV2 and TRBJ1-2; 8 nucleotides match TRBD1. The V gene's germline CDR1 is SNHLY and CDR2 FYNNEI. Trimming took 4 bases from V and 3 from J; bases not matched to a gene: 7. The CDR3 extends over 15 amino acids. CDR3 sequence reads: CASSAGQGGDYGYTF. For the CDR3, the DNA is TGTGCCAGCAGTGCTGGACAGGGAGGGGACTATGGCTACACCTTC.

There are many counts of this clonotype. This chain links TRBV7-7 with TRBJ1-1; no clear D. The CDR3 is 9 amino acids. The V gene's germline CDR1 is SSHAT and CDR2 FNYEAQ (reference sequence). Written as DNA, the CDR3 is TGTGCTAGCGGTCTAGAGGCTTTCTTT. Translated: CASGLEAFF.

The CDR3 region has the DNA TGTGCTAGTGGTTTAGGACCAACTAATGAAAAACTGTTTTTT. Amino acid sequence: CASGLGPTNEKLFF. This chain uses TRBV12-5 with TRBJ1-4; D is uncertain. Per germline, CDR1 LGHNT and CDR2 FRNRAP. The CDR3 totals 14 residues. V lost 3 bases and J lost 0, with 5 bases in between. Based on the CDR3 plus reference TRBV12-5 and TRBJ1-4, the full variable domain is DARVTQTPRHKVTEMGQEVTMRCQPILGHNTVFWYRQTMMQGLELLAYFRNRAPLDDSGMPKDRFSAEMPDATLATLKIQPSEPRDSAVYFCASGLGPTNEKLFFGSGTQLSVL.

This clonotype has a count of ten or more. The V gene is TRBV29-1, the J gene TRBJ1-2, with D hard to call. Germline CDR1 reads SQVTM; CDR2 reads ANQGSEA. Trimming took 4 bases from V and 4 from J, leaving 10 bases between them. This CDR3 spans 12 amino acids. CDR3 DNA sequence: TGCAGCGTTGGAGCCCGGGGCTATGGCTACACCTTC. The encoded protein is CSVGARGYGYTF.

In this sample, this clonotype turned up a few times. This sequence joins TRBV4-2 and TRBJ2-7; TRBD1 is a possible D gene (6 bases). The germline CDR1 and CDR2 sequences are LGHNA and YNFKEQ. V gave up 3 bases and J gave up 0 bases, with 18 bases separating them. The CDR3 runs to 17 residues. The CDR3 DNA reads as TGTGCCAGCAGCCATTTGACGTTAGGGGGTAGCTCCTACGAGCAGTACTTC. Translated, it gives CASSHLTLGGSSYEQYF.

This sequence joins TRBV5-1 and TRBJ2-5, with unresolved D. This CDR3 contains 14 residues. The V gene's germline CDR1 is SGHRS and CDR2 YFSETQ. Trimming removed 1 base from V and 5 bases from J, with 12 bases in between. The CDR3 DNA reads TGCGCCAGCAGCTTGACCCTTCCGGGCGAGACCCAGTACTTC. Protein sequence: CASSLTLPGETQYF.

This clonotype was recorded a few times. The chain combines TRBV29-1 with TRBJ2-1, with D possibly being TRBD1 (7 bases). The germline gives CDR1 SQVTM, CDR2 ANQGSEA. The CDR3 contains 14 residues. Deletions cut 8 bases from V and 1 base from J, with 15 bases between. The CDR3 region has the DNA TGCAGCAGCCCGACAGGGACTTCCTACAATGAGCAGTTCTTC. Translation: CSSPTGTSYNEQFF.

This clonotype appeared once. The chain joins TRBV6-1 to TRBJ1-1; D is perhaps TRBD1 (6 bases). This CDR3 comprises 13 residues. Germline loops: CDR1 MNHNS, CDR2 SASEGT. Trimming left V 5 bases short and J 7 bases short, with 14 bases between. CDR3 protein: CASSQDSQIEAFF. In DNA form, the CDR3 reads TGTGCCAGCAGTCAGGACAGCCAAATTGAAGCTTTCTTT.

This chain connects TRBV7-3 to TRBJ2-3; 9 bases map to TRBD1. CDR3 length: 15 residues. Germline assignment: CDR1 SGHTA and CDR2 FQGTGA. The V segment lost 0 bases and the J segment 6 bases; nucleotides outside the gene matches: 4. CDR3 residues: CASSLTGQGSDTQYF. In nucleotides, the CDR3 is TGTGCCAGCAGCTTAACGGGACAGGGATCCGATACGCAGTATTTT.

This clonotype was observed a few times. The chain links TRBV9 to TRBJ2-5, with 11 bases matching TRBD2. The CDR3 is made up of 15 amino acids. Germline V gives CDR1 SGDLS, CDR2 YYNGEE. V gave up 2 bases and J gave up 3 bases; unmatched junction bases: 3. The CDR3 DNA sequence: TGTGCCAGCAGCGTCCAGGGACTAGCGGAAGAGACCCAGTACTTC. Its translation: CASSVQGLAEETQYF.

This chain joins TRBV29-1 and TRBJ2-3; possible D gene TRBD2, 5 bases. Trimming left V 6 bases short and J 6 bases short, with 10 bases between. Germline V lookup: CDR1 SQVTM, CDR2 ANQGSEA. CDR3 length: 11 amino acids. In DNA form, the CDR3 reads TGCAGCGTGGGGAGTGGGGATACGCAGTATTTT. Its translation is CSVGSGDTQYF.

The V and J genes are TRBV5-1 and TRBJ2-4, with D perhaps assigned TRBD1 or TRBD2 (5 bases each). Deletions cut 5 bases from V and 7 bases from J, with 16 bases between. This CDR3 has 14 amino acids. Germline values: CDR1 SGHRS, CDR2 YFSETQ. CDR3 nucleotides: TGCGCCAGCAGTTCCGGGACCGAGCTTAACATTCAGTACTTC. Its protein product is CASSSGTELNIQYF.

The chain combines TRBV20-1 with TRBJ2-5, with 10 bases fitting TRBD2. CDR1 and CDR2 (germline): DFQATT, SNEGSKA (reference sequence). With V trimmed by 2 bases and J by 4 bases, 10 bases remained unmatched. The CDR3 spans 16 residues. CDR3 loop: CSARWGEGLARETQYF. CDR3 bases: TGCAGTGCTAGATGGGGCGAGGGACTAGCGCGAGAGACCCAGTACTTC.

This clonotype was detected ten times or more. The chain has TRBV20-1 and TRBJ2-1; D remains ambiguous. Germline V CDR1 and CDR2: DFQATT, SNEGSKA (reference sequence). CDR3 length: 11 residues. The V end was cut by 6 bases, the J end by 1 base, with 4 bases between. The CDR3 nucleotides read TGCAGTGCGAGGTCCTACAATGAGCAGTTCTTC. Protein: CSARSYNEQFF.

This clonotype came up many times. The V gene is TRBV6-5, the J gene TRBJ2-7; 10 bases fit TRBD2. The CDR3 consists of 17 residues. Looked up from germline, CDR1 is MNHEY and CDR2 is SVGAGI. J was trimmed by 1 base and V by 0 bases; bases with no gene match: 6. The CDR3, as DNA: TGTGCCAGCAGTTACTCGAAACCTAGCGGGAGTTCCTACGAGCAGTACTTC. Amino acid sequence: CASSYSKPSGSSYEQYF.

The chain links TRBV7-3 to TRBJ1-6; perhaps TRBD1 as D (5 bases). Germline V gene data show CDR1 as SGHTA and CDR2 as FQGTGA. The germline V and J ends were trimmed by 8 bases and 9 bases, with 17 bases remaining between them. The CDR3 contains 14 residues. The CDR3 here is CASSGGYSGSPLHF. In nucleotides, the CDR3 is TGTGCCAGCTCCGGGGGGTACAGTGGTTCACCCCTCCACTTT.

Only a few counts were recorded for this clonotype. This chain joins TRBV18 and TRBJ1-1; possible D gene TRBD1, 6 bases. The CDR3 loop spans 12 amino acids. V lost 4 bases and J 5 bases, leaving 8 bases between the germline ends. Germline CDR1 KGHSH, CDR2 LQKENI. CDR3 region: CASSQRGTEAFF. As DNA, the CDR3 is TGTGCCAGCTCACAGAGGGGGACTGAAGCTTTCTTT.

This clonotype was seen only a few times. CDR3 sequence reads: CASSPGDRAKHEQYF. The CDR3, as DNA: TGTGCCAGCAGCCCGGGGGACAGGGCGAAGCACGAGCAGTACTTC. This chain joins TRBV5-6 and TRBJ2-7; 9 bases map to TRBD1. This CDR3 is built from 15 residues. Germline lookup yields CDR1 SGHDT and CDR2 YYEEEE. The junction had 10 bases not matched to a gene; V was cut back by 4 bases and J by 5 bases.

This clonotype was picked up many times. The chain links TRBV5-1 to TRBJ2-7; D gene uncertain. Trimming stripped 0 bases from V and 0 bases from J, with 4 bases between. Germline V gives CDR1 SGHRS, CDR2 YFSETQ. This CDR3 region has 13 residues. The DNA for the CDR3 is TGCGCCAGCAGCTTGGGGGCCTCCTACGAGCAGTACTTC. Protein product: CASSLGASYEQYF.

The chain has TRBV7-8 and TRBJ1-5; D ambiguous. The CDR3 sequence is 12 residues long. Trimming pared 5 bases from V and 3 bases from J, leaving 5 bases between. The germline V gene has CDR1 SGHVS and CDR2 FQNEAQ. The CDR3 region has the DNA TGTGCCAGCAGCCTGTACAATCAGCCCCAGCATTTT. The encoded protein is CASSLYNQPQHF. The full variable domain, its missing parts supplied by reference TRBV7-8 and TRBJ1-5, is GAGVSQSPRYKVAKRGQDVALRCDPISGHVSLFWYQQALGQGPEFLTYFQNEAQLDKSGLPSDRFFAERPEGSVSTLKIQRTQQEDSAVYLCASSLYNQPQHFGDGTRLSIL.

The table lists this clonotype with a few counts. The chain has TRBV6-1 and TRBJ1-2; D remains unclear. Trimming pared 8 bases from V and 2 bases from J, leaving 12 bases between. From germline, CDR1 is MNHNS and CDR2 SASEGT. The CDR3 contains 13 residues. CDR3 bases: TGTGCCAGCGTTTACGAGGCAAACTATGGCTACACCTTC. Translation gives CASVYEANYGYTF.

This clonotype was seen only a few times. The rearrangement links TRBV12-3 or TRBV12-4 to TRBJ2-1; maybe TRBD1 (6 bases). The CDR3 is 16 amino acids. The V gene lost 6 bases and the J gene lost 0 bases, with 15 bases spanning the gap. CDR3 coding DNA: TGTGCCAGCAGGCTGACAGGATCGCACTCCTACAATGAGCAGTTCTTC. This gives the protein CASRLTGSHSYNEQFF.

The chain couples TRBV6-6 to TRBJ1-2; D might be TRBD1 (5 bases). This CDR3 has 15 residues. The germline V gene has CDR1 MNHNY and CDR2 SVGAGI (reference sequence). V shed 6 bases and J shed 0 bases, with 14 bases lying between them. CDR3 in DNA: TGTGCCAGCAGGCACTCCGGGGGACCTAACTATGGCTACACCTTC. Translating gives CASRHSGGPNYGYTF.